This T cell receptor beta chain was captured by sequencing in a study of blood T cell repertoires in COVID-19. For the study at large: Collection of acute and convalescent COVID-19 samples took place in the United States, Italy and Spain. In each case, the material was cDNA or gDNA derived from T cells, B-cell-depleted T cells, or PBMCs.

The CDR3 loop spans 15 amino acids. V was clipped by 6 bases and J by 7 bases; unmatched bases: 11. Germline lookup yields CDR1 KGHSH and CDR2 LQKENI. Original data processing: Amplified reference gene primers provided the basis for estimating nucleated cell counts. The data were produced by immunoSEQ multiplex PCR, yet TCRdb's version contains in-frame clones alone and is incomplete. The V and J calls and clone size are taken from that table; D and trimming were inferred from the DNA. Of roughly 36,000 clones listed, approximately 90% were seen once; the top ten hold about 39%. Sequencing used peripheral blood. The TCR sequence derives from a man aged 55 to 70 with active or convalescent COVID-19. V is TRBV18 and J is TRBJ1-2; TRBD1 matches at 10 bases. CDR3 protein: CASSPEGQGSFGYTF. CDR3 bases: TGTGCCAGCTCGCCAGAGGGACAGGGGTCTTTTGGCTACACCTTC. The whole variable domain, filled in from reference TRBV18 and TRBJ1-2, reads NAGVMQNPRHLVRRRGQEARLRCSPMKGHSHVYWYRQLPEEGLKFMVYLQKENIIDESGMPKERFSAEFPKEGPSILRIQQVVRGDSAAYFCASSPEGQGSFGYTFGSGTRLTVV.